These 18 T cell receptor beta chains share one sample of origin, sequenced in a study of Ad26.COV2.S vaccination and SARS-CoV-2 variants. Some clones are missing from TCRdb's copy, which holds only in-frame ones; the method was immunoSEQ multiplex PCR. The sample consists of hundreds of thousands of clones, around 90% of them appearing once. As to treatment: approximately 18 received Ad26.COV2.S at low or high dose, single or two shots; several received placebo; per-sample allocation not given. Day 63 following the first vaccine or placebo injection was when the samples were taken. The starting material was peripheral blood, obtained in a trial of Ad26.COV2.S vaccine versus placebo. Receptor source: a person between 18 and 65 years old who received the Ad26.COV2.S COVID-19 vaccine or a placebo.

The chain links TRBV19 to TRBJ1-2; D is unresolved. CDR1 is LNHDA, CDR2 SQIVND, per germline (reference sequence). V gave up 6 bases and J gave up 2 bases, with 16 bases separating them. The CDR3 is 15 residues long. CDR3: CASSRWESANYGYTF. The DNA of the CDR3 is TGTGCCAGTAGCCGGTGGGAATCCGCCAACTATGGCTACACCTTC.

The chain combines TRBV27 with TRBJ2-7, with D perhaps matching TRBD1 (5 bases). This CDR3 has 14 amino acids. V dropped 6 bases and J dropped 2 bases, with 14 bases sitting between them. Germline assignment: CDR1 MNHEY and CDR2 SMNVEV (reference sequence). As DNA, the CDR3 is TGTGCCAGCAGACCTTCAGGGTCCCCCTACGAGCAGTACTTC. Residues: CASRPSGSPYEQYF.

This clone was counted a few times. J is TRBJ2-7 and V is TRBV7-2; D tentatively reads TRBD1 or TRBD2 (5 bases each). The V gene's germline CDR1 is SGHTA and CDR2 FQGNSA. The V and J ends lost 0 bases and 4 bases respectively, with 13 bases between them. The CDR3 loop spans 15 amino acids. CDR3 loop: CASSLALGPRYEQYF. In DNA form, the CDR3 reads TGTGCCAGCAGCTTAGCGCTGGGACCTCGTTACGAGCAGTACTTC. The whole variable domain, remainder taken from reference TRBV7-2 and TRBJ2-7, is GAGVSQSPSNKVTEKGKDVELRCDPISGHTALYWYRQSLGQGLEFLIYFQGNSAPDKSGLPSDRFSAERTGGSVSTLTIQRTQQEDSAVYLCASSLALGPRYEQYFGPGTRLTVT.

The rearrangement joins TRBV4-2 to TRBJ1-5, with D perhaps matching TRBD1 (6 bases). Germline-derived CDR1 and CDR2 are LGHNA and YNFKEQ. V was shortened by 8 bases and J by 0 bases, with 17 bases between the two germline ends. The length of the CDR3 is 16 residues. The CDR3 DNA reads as TGTGCCAGCGGTTACCGGGACAACCATAGCAATCAGCCCCAGCATTTT. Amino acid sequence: CASGYRDNHSNQPQHF.

CDR3 bases: TGTGCCTGGAGTAGAACAGCCTTTAACACCGGGGAGCTGTTTTTT. It encodes CAWSRTAFNTGELFF. This chain connects TRBV30 to TRBJ2-2; D gene ambiguous. In germline, CDR1 is GTSNPN, CDR2 SVGIG (reference sequence). V lost 2 bases, J lost 2 bases, and 12 bases lay in between. The CDR3 is made up of 15 amino acids. Based on the CDR3 plus reference TRBV30 and TRBJ2-2, the full variable domain is SQTIHQWPATLVQPVGSPLSLECTVEGTSNPNLYWYRQAAGRGLQLLFYSVGIGQISSEVPQNLSASRPQDRQFILSSKKLLLSDSGFYLCAWSRTAFNTGELFFGEGSRLTVL.

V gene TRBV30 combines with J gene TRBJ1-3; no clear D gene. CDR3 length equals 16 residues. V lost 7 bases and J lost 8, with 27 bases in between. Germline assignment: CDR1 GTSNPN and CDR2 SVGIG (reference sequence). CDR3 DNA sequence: TGTGCCTTTCTAGAACGCGGGATAGAACTAAGGGACACCATATATTTT. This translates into CAFLERGIELRDTIYF. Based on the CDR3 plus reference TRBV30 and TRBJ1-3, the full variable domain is SQTIHQWPATLVQPVGSPLSLECTVEGTSNPNLYWYRQAAGRGLQLLFYSVGIGQISSEVPQNLSASRPQDRQFILSSKKLLLSDSGFYLCAFLERGIELRDTIYFGEGSWLTVV.

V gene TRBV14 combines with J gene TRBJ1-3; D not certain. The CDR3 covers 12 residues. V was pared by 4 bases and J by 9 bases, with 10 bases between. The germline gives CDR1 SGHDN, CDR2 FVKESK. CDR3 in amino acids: CASSLRSSTIYF. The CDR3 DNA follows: TGTGCCAGCAGCCTCAGATCTAGCACCATATATTTT.

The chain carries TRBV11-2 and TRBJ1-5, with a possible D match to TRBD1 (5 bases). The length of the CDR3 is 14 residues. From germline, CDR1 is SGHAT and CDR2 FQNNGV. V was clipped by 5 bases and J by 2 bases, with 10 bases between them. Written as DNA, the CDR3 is TGTGCCAGCAGCAGGGACGGCCGCAATCAGCCCCAGCATTTT. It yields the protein CASSRDGRNQPQHF.

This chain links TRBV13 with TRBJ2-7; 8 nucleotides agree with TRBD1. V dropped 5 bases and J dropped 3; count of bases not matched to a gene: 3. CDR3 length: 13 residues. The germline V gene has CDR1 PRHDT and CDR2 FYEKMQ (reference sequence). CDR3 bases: TGTGCCAGCAGCCCGACAGGGGACTACGAGCAGTACTTC. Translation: CASSPTGDYEQYF.

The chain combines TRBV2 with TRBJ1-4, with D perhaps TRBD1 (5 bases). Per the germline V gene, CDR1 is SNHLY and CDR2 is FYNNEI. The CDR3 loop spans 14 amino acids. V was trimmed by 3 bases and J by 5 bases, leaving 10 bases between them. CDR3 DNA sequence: TGTGCCAGCAGTGATCACAGGCTCAATGAAAAACTGTTTTTT. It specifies CASSDHRLNEKLFF.

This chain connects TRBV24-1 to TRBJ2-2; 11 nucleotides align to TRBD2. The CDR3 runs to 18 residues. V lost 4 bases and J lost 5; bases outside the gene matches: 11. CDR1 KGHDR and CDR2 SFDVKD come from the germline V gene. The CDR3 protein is CATSEGTSGPRGTGELFF. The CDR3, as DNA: TGTGCCACCAGTGAAGGGACTAGCGGACCCCGGGGGACCGGGGAGCTGTTTTTT.

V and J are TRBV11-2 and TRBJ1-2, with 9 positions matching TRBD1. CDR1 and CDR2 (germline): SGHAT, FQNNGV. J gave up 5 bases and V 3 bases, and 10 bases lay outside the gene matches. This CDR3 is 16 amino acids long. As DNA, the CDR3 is TGTGCCAGCAGCTTTAGAGGGACGACAGGGGGATATGGCTACACCTTC. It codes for CASSFRGTTGGYGYTF.

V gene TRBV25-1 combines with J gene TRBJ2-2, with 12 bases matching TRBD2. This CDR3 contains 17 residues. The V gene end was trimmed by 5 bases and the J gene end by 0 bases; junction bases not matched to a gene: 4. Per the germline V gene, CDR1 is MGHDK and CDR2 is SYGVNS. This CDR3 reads CASSPRTSGTNTGELFF. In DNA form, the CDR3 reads TGTGCCAGCAGTCCCCGGACTAGCGGGACGAACACCGGGGAGCTGTTTTTT.

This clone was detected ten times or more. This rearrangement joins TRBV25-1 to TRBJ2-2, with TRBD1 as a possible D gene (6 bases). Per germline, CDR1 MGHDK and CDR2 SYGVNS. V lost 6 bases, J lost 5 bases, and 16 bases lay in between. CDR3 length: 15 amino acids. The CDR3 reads CASSDTGFRTGELFF. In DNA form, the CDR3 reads TGTGCCAGCAGCGACACAGGGTTTAGGACCGGGGAGCTGTTTTTT.

The CDR3 spells CASSLAVQGYEQYF. The CDR3 coding sequence is TGCGCCAGCAGCTTGGCCGTACAGGGCTACGAGCAGTACTTC. V usage is TRBV5-1 and J usage is TRBJ2-7; tentative D call: TRBD1 (6 bases). This CDR3 is built from 14 residues. V was shortened by 0 bases and J by 3 bases, with 10 bases between the two germline ends. Germline CDR1 and CDR2: SGHRS and YFSETQ.

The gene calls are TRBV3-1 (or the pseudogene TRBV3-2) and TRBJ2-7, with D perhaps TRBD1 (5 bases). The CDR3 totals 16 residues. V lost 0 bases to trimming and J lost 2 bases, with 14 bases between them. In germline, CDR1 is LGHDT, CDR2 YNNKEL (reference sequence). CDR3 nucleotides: TGTGCCAGCAGCCAAGAGGGGCCCCACTCCACCTACGAGCAGTACTTC. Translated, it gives CASSQEGPHSTYEQYF.

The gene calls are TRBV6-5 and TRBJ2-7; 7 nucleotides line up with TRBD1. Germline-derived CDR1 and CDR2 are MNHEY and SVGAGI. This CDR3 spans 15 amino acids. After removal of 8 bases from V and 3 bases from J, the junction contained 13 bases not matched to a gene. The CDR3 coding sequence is TGTGCCAGCGCGGATCGACAGGGACGTCACTACGAGCAGTACTTC. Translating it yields CASADRQGRHYEQYF.

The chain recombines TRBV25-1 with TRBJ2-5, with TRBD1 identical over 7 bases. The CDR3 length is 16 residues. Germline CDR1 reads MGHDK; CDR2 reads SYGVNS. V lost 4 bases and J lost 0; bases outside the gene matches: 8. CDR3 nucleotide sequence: TGTGCCAGCAGTGCCTGGACAGGAGCGTACCAAGAGACCCAGTACTTC. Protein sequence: CASSAWTGAYQETQYF.